Shown below are 24 T cell receptor beta chains from a single sample sequenced in a study of memory B cells and T cells in multiple sclerosis. Assay used: immunoSEQ multiplex PCR; TCRdb lists only in-frame clones, some missing. The sample holds roughly 45,000 clones, approximately 80% seen once. Their specific antigens are unknown. CFSE-dim autoproliferating and CFSE-high non-proliferating T cells from unstimulated culture were sequenced separately. Pooled replicate wells came from about 50 million CFSE-labeled PBMCs cultured about seven days without stimulus. The sequenced sample consisted of PBMCs from blood kept in culture. All receptors derive from a human donor with multiple sclerosis.

The genes are TRBV6-4 and TRBJ2-3; 7 nucleotides align to TRBD2. Losses at the gene ends were 5 bases for V and 0 bases for J; bases not matched to a gene: 2. Germline-derived CDR1 and CDR2 are MRHNA and SNTAGT. This CDR3 spans 14 amino acids. The CDR3 region is CASSFGGSTDTQYF. As DNA, the CDR3 is TGTGCCAGCAGTTTCGGGGGGAGCACAGATACGCAGTATTTT.

The rearrangement uses TRBV30 and TRBJ1-4; D may be TRBD1 (6 bases). The CDR3 is made up of 16 amino acids. Trimming cost V 3 bases and J 2 bases, with 16 bases left between them. Germline loops: CDR1 GTSNPN, CDR2 SVGIG (reference sequence). The CDR3 bases are TGTGCCTGGAGACCCCCCGACAGGACGACTAATGAAAAACTGTTTTTT. It is translated as CAWRPPDRTTNEKLFF.

The CDR3 region has the DNA TGTGCCGCCCAAGGTTTGGGAAACACTGAAGCTTTCTTT. Translating it yields CAAQGLGNTEAFF. This chain connects TRBV10-3 to TRBJ1-1; D remains unclear. The length of the CDR3 is 13 residues. Germline values: CDR1 ENHRY, CDR2 SYGVKD. V was shortened by 11 bases and J by 2 bases, with 15 bases between the two germline ends.

The V call is TRBV27, the J call TRBJ2-1, with 11 bases lining up with TRBD1. V gave up 10 bases and J gave up 12 bases; unmatched junction bases: 14. This CDR3 is 14 amino acids long. Germline CDR1 and CDR2: MNHEY and SMNVEV (reference sequence). Here the CDR3 DNA reads TGTGCCACCCACTGGACAGGGGGCAGCGATGGGCAGTTCTTC. It codes for CATHWTGGSDGQFF.

The chain recombines TRBV5-4 with TRBJ2-2; D perhaps matches TRBD2 (6 bases). The V gene lost 5 bases and the J gene lost 2 bases, with 13 bases spanning the gap. Germline-derived CDR1 and CDR2 are SGHNT and YYREEE (reference sequence). The CDR3 has 15 residues. The DNA for the CDR3 is TGTGCCAGCAGATATGGGGGGTTTAACACCGGGGAGCTGTTTTTT. This codes for CASRYGGFNTGELFF.

In this sample, this clone turned up a few times. The V gene is TRBV5-4, the J gene TRBJ1-1, with 10 bases matching TRBD1. Germline CDR1 SGHNT, CDR2 YYREEE (reference sequence). After removal of 5 bases from V and 3 bases from J, the junction contained 7 bases not matched to a gene. The CDR3 loop spans 15 amino acids. The CDR3 here is CASSPGTGAHTEAFF. The CDR3 nucleotides are TGTGCCAGCAGTCCCGGGACAGGGGCTCACACTGAAGCTTTCTTT.

The chain recombines TRBV6-5 with TRBJ1-5, with 7 bases identical to TRBD1. V lost 5 bases, J lost 0 bases, and 4 bases stayed unmatched. There are 15 residues in the CDR3. Per germline, CDR1 MNHEY and CDR2 SVGAGI. The CDR3 nucleotides read TGTGCCAGCAGTAGAGACAGGGCTAGCAATCAGCCCCAGCATTTT. Translating gives CASSRDRASNQPQHF.

The genes are TRBV6-5 and TRBJ1-5; D may be TRBD1 (5 bases). The CDR3 totals 15 residues. Trimming removed 0 bases from V and 2 bases from J, with 8 bases in between. Germline CDR1 is MNHEY and CDR2 is SVGAGI. The CDR3 coding sequence is TGTGCCAGCAGTTACTCATTGGGGGGCAATCAGCCCCAGCATTTT. This gives the protein CASSYSLGGNQPQHF.

The chain carries TRBV7-9 and TRBJ2-7; D remains ambiguous. CDR3 length equals 13 residues. Germline loops: CDR1 SEHNR, CDR2 FQNEAQ (reference sequence). Trimming pared 4 bases from V and 2 bases from J, leaving 9 bases between. In nucleotides, the CDR3 is TGTGCCAGCAGCTCCACCCCCCCCTACGAGCAGTACTTC. Residues: CASSSTPPYEQYF. The full variable domain, its missing parts supplied by reference TRBV7-9 and TRBJ2-7, is DTGVSQNPRHKITKRGQNVTFRCDPISEHNRLYWYRQTLGQGPEFLTYFQNEAQLEKSRLLSDRFSAERPKGSFSTLEIQRTEQGDSAMYLCASSSTPPYEQYFGPGTRLTVT.

This sequence joins TRBV28 and TRBJ2-1; D gene unclear. The germline V and J ends were trimmed by 5 bases and 12 bases, with 14 bases remaining between them. Germline CDR1 is MDHEN and CDR2 is SYDVKM. This CDR3 has 12 amino acids. CDR3 region: CASSPAAFGQFF. The CDR3 DNA reads as TGTGCCAGCAGTCCTGCAGCCTTCGGGCAGTTCTTC.

The V call is TRBV12-5, the J call TRBJ1-1, with unresolved D. Between the trimmed V and J ends, which lost 1 base and 1 base, there was a span of 1 base. This CDR3 spans 12 amino acids. Germline CDR1 is LGHNT and CDR2 is FRNRAP. As DNA, the CDR3 is TGTGCTAGTGGTTTGGGGAACACTGAAGCTTTCTTT. It codes for CASGLGNTEAFF.

Here the CDR3 reads CATSRNTGVSQYF. The DNA of the CDR3 is TGTGCCACCAGCAGAAACACAGGGGTATCCCAGTACTTC. The rearrangement uses TRBV15 and TRBJ2-5, with TRBD1 matching over 7 bases. The CDR3 runs to 13 residues. The J segment lost 9 bases and the V segment lost 2 bases, leaving 6 bases of the junction unmatched. Germline loops: CDR1 LNHNV, CDR2 YYDKDF (reference sequence).

The rearrangement uses TRBV5-1 and TRBJ2-2, with TRBD1 matching 7 bases. The length of the CDR3 is 15 residues. Per germline, CDR1 SGHRS and CDR2 YFSETQ. The trim removed 4 bases at V and 0 bases at J, leaving 3 bases unmatched. Here the CDR3 DNA reads TGCGCCAGCAGCCACGGGACAGCGAACACCGGGGAGCTGTTTTTT. Residues: CASSHGTANTGELFF.

This rearrangement joins TRBV4-3 to TRBJ1-1; maybe TRBD1 (5 bases). Trimming stripped 1 base from V and 4 bases from J, with 16 bases between. The CDR3 covers 16 residues. The germline V gene encodes CDR1 LGHNA and CDR2 YSLEER. The CDR3 loop reads CASSQVDMGVPTEAFF. The DNA of the CDR3 is TGCGCCAGCAGCCAAGTGGATATGGGGGTCCCCACTGAAGCTTTCTTT.

This chain links TRBV11-2 with TRBJ2-3; TRBD2 matches 7 bases. The CDR3 loop spans 16 amino acids. Germline assignment: CDR1 SGHAT and CDR2 FQNNGV. V gave up 5 bases and J gave up 1 base; unmatched junction bases: 9. The CDR3 region is CASSPKRLAGTDTQYF. The CDR3 DNA sequence: TGTGCCAGCAGCCCGAAACGACTAGCAGGCACAGATACGCAGTATTTT.

The chain uses TRBV5-1 and TRBJ2-7; D is unresolved. Germline CDR1 and CDR2: SGHRS and YFSETQ. The V and J ends lost 4 bases and 3 bases respectively, with 14 bases between them. The CDR3 length is 14 residues. In nucleotides, the CDR3 is TGCGCCAGCAGCCCGGAACCGACACTCTACGAGCAGTACTTC. Translated, it gives CASSPEPTLYEQYF.

CDR3 residues: CASSYGTGAEDQPQHF. The DNA for the CDR3 is TGTGCCAGCAGCTACGGGACAGGGGCGGAGGATCAGCCCCAGCATTTT. The rearrangement joins TRBV5-6 to TRBJ1-5, with TRBD1 identical over 10 bases. V trimming: 3 bases; J trimming: 5 bases; junction bases outside the gene matches: 8. Germline V gene sequence: CDR1 SGHDT, CDR2 YYEEEE. CDR3 size: 16 residues.

This chain's CDR3 is CAWDEDRGPRANYGYTF. In nucleotides, the CDR3 is TGTGCCTGGGATGAGGACAGGGGCCCTCGAGCTAACTATGGCTACACCTTC. The chain links TRBV30 to TRBJ1-2, with 9 bases lining up with TRBD1. CDR1 and CDR2 (germline): GTSNPN, SVGIG (reference sequence). V shed 5 bases and J 0 bases; nucleotides not matched to a gene: 13. The CDR3 spans 17 residues.

The CDR3, as DNA: TGTGCCAGCAGCTGGGGACTAGCGGGGGGGCTAGAGACCCAGTACTTC. Protein product: CASSWGLAGGLETQYF. The chain is built from TRBV7-9 and TRBJ2-5; 16 nucleotides align to TRBD2. Germline CDR1 is SEHNR and CDR2 is FQNEAQ (reference sequence). The J segment lost 4 bases and the V segment lost 4 bases, leaving 3 bases of the junction unmatched. The CDR3 spans 16 residues.

The V gene is TRBV19, the J gene TRBJ2-1; 11 nucleotides match TRBD2. The CDR3 has 17 residues. V was pared by 2 bases and J by 3 bases, with 6 bases of the junction left unmatched. Germline V gives CDR1 LNHDA, CDR2 SQIVND (reference sequence). CDR3 region: CASSITSGGANYNEQFF. DNA for the CDR3: TGTGCCAGTAGTATAACTAGCGGGGGCGCCAACTACAATGAGCAGTTCTTC.

As concerns this clone: This same CDR3 is encoded by further DNA sequences in the sample. V usage is TRBV28 and J usage is TRBJ2-7, with D perhaps TRBD1 or TRBD2 (5 bases each). This CDR3 is 14 amino acids long. With 3 bases removed from V and 1 base from J, the gap between germline ends came to 10 bases. Germline CDR1 and CDR2: MDHEN and SYDVKM. The CDR3 coding sequence is TGTGCCAGCAGTTTGGGGACGGTATCCTACGAGCAGTACTTC. Encoded protein: CASSLGTVSYEQYF.

This clone turned up a few times. The gene calls are TRBV11-2 and TRBJ1-6; tentatively, D is TRBD1 (5 bases). The germline V gene encodes CDR1 SGHAT and CDR2 FQNNGV. There are 15 residues in the CDR3. Trimming removed 1 base from V and 8 bases from J, with 12 bases in between. CDR3 nucleotides: TGTGCCAGCAGCTTAGGGGGCGCGGGGTATTCACCCCTCCACTTT. Amino acids: CASSLGGAGYSPLHF.

The rearrangement joins TRBV27 to TRBJ1-1; D might be TRBD1 (5 bases). Trimming took off 6 bases at V and 1 base at J, with 12 bases between the two ends. The CDR3 runs 14 residues. Germline lookup yields CDR1 MNHEY and CDR2 SMNVEV (reference sequence). Here the CDR3 DNA reads TGTGCCAGCAGCCCTCACAGGCCGAACACTGAAGCTTTCTTT. It translates to CASSPHRPNTEAFF.

V is TRBV5-1 and J is TRBJ1-1, with D uncertain. The CDR3 has 13 amino acids. Germline CDR1 and CDR2: SGHRS and YFSETQ. Between the trimmed V and J ends, which lost 1 base and 5 bases, there was a span of 9 bases. CDR3 nucleotide sequence: TGCGCCAGCAGCTTGTATTCCGGGACTGAAGCTTTCTTT. Amino acids: CASSLYSGTEAFF.